This T cell receptor beta chain was observed in a study of cytomegalovirus exposure and HLA in healthy donors (dated by TCRdb to about 2017). Context from the whole study: According to an earlier analysis of 587 of the donors, about 179 million T cells yielded 90 million to 140 million unique TCR beta sequences and about 300 Gb of sequence data. Around 320 gigabases of sequencing data and 80 million or so unique TCR sequences were included in an early release covering under 650 HLA-typed donors. The genetic ancestry cluster associated with self-reported Caucasian donors included about 81% of the 398 genotyped donors. The aim of the study was to test whether cataloging public T cell receptors could identify signatures of past pathogen exposure. The T cell repertoires of under 750 subjects were profiled by immunosequencing and related to cytomegalovirus serostatus. In addition to the first cohort of 666 subjects, a separate validation cohort of around 110 different subjects was used. To predict cytomegalovirus infection status, the study combined high-throughput TCR immunosequencing, statistical association of individual TCRs with disease status, and machine learning. To study patterns of TCR occurrence, a later analysis re-analyzed previously published TCR beta repertoires from around 700 donors and added high-resolution HLA genotyping. Rather than drawing on any new phenotypic data, the later analysis identified candidate immune exposures from TCR beta sequences and the way those sequences occurred across donors. To decide whether each TCR beta V gene segment behaved as functional or pseudogenic, an earlier analysis of some 580 of the donors relied on high-throughput TCR beta sequencing. Donor age, sex, ethnicity and CMV serostatus were compiled alongside the repertoire data. In a later genetic analysis, genome-wide SNP genotypes for about three fifths of the 666 donors were used, and that subset was treated as a discovery cohort. All discovery cohort repertoires had been generated using a single sequencing platform. HLA typing covered class I and class II loci at four-digit resolution. The number of donors typed differed by locus, with roughly 620-630 for A, B, C, DRB1 and DQB1, around 560 for DQA1, 600 to 610 for DPA1, and 450 to 480 for DPB1. Several DR-DQ haplotypes were handled as single units for association and clustering because linkage in the cohort was strong. On average, roughly 240,000 unique TCR beta nucleotide sequences were sequenced per donor among 398 genotyped donors of the cohort, with 15% to 20% of those sequences being non-productive. The study at large found these results: The study listed 164 TCR beta chains as associated with cytomegalovirus. When HLA alleles, especially DR and DQ, strongly co-occurred, TCR associations were difficult to assign to individual alleles. Presence/absence analyses assumed roughly uniform sequencing depth across donors, an assumption that may not hold. In an earlier analysis of approximately 590 of the donors, most TCR beta V segments appeared in productive rearrangements about 87% or about 30% of the time, broadly matching IMGT annotations. Because HLA typing was missing for some donors at each locus, association tests included only the typed subset. A further reported finding was that TCR beta sequences accurately predicted the HLA-A and HLA-B alleles for most subjects in the first cohort. According to a later analysis, most CMV-associated TCR beta chains appeared to be HLA-restricted, and the HLA associations seemed to be driven largely by CMV exposure. In a later genetic analysis, fewer N-insertions in productive TCRs were reported among donors in an Asian-associated ancestry cluster than the roughly 700-donor mean. Some IMGT-functional V segments, including TRBV6-2 and TRBV6-3, could not be distinguished by the 87-base-pair reads and were therefore excluded. Most TCR sequences were observed very rarely across donors, whereas some public TCRs were present in many individuals. CMV serostatus was the only immune exposure information available for the cohort. The authors suggested that the approach could potentially be extended to other disease states and immunological phenotypes. The sequencing pipeline was judged likely to have produced a cluster of highly shared sequence variants as a technical artifact. Correlated functional status among segregating V segments might reflect linkage disequilibrium, but an unknown experimental factor could not be ruled out. In a later analysis, HLA-associated TCR beta chains were found to be more clonally expanded and to have lower generation probabilities than equally common non-associated chains. An association between a missense DCLRE1C variant and V-gene and J-gene trimming of TCR beta chains was found in a later genetic analysis and replicated in an independent cohort. At a false discovery rate of 0.05, a later analysis linked 15,000 to 20,000 TCR beta sequences to specific HLA alleles. Only TCR beta chains were sequenced in this cohort, and the absence of alpha or paired-chain data limited detectable features. A later analysis reported that several top co-occurrence clusters appeared linked to parvovirus B19, influenza, CMV and Epstein-Barr virus. In a later analysis, the rate of TCR association differed among HLA loci, with DRB1 alleles having the most associated TCRs and HLA-C alleles having the fewest. Three of the identified cytomegalovirus-associated TCR beta chains were confirmed in vitro to be specific for cytomegalovirus antigens. Because counts were too low, more than 15 rarely observed V segments, including chromosome 9 orphons, were left out of the earlier analysis of 587 of the donors. In both the original and validation cohorts, the classifier was reported to diagnose cytomegalovirus status with high specificity and sensitivity.

The cohort consisted of 650 to 700 healthy bone marrow donors. At the time of sampling, every cohort member was nominally healthy, though immune exposures that went unrecorded were likely present. The donor tested CMV seronegative and was one of the 352 seronegative cohort members. A peripheral blood sample was collected from each donor, and TCR beta sequencing was performed on peripheral blood mononuclear cells. The Qiagen DNeasy Blood Extraction Kit was used to extract genomic DNA from the blood cell samples. Library prep was done by the immunoSEQ multiplex PCR assay. For the multiplex PCR, a mixture combining 60 forward primers for TCR Vbeta segments and 13 reverse primers for TCR Jbeta segments was used. The CDR3 region of rearranged TCR beta genes was amplified from genomic DNA with a multiplex PCR assay. The Illumina HiSeq System was used to sequence the amplified TCR beta libraries as 87-base-pair reads. The original methods were these. A later analysis counted approximately 84 million unique TCR beta chains across the 550 to 800 repertoires, and some 11 million of these chains were shared by at least two donors. To remove PCR and sequencing errors, raw reads were error-corrected and collapsed into unique sequences using a nearest-neighbor algorithm that merged closely related sequences. V, D and J gene segments were assigned by aligning CDR3 sequences to IMGT reference sequences. For a sequence to be retained, a match of at least six nucleotides to both a V gene segment and a J gene segment was required. Rearrangements were classified as productive when the CDR3 lacked stop codons and remained in frame with V and J, and all other rearrangements were classified as non-productive. CDR3 was defined by IMGT convention, running from the second conserved V-encoded cysteine to the conserved J-encoded phenylalanine. In an earlier analysis of approximately 590 of the donors, sequences lacking an unambiguous match to a single V gene segment were excluded. An earlier analysis of several hundred of the donors called V segments functional above 56.7% productive rearrangements and segregating when the between-donor standard deviation exceeded 5%. A statistical classification framework was built for diagnosing cytomegalovirus status from the catalog of TCR beta chain sequences. In a later analysis, V and J genes were assigned by comparing TCR nucleotide sequences against IMGT/GENE-DB human TR gene sequences. In a later analysis, CDR3 sequences and most-parsimonious VDJ recombination scenarios were assigned using the TCRdist pipeline. In a later analysis, each TCR beta chain was defined by its CDR3 amino acid sequence together with its V-gene family, and reads lacking a unique V-gene family were excluded. In a later analysis, 450 to 600 highly shared, low-generation-probability nucleotide sequences were removed to address suspected cross-contamination and a sequencing artifact. In a later analysis, a clonal expansion index was calculated for each public chain from normalized within-repertoire ranks of inferred template counts. A later analysis computed generation probabilities with a VDJ recombination model fitted to out-of-frame rearrangements, and checked the results against IGoR. A later analysis scored TCR-TCR, TCR-HLA and TCR-CMV co-occurrence with hypergeometric tests, applying a repertoire-size bias correction to TCR pairs. A later analysis estimated false discovery rates by permuting HLA or CMV assignments 20 times. In a later analysis, co-occurring TCRs were grouped using DBSCAN, with TCRdist sequence similarity added in when clustering inside HLA-allele-positive subsets. For co-occurrence clustering, repertoires with fewer than 30,000 or more than 120,000 public chains were excluded, along with four or five repertoires with anomalous nucleotide sharing. In TCRdb, the immuneACCESS table is reduced to in-frame sequences with V and J assigned. These tables do not hold every clone; where another copy was compared, an unresolved V gene accounts for under half, and the others remain unexplained. V and J calls and clone size follow that table, whereas D and trimming were derived from the DNA. In this sample the table shows roughly 230,000 clones, roughly 78% of which occur a single time. The leading ten clones occupy 0.47% of the sample.

The CDR3 sequence holds 13 residues, the cysteine and phenylalanine included. The only DNA kept is the CDR3, 39 bases in frame from the first base. CDR1 and CDR2, looked up from the germline V gene (reference sequence), are LNHNV and YYDKDF. Trimming at the junction amounts to 3 bases on V and 9 bases on J, and the germline ends lie 9 bases apart. Points on this clone: What this receptor recognizes is not known. Within one base of it there is no much larger clone, and no base qualities were kept.

The rearrangement combines TRBV15 with TRBJ1-6; the D gene is perhaps TRBD1, from 6 matching bases. The TCR comes from a boy aged 5-17 years in good health and CMV-seronegative. The sample consisted of PBMCs. The DNA is TGTGCCACCAGCAGGGACAGCAGTTCACCCCTCCACTTT. Its translation reads: CATSRDSSSPLHF.